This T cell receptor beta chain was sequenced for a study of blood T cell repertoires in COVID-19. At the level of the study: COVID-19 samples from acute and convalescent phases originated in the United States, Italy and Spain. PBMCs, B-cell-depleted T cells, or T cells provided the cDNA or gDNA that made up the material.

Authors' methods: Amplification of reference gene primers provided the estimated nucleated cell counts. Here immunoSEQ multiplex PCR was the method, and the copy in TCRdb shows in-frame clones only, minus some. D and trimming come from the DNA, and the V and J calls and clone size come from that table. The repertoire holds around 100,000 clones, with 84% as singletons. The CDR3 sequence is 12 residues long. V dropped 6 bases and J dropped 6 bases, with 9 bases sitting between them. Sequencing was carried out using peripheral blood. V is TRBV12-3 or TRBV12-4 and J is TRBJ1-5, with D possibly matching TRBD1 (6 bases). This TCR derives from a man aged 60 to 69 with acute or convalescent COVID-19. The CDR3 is CASSNRVQPQHF. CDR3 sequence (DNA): TGTGCCAGCAGCAACAGGGTTCAGCCCCAGCATTTT.